This TCR beta chain stems from a study of tumor-infiltrating lymphocytes in primary liver carcinoma. Looking at the study overall: Stage T1-T3 N0M0 tumors spanned about 4.2 to 10 cm.

This clonotype appeared a few times. Its antigen is currently unknown. The study, taken as a whole, reports: A small share of top clones, only about 8-25%, was found in all five tumor regions.

TCR beta cDNA was made from 450 to 500 ng total RNA with a constant-region primer. Three rounds of nested multiplex PCR with slightly modified ARM-PCR produced TCR beta libraries. TCRdb re-called the multiplex PCR reads through MiXCR, storing one row per CDR3 protein. The sample shows more than 100,000 distinct CDR3 sequences, roughly three fifths of them seen only once. Co-extraction yielded RNA and DNA from around 20-30 mg of unsorted bulk tissue. The specimen was liver tumor tissue from sampling region 1. The subset denotes: tumor region T1, superior pole. This receptor was identified in an older woman with primary liver carcinoma and hepatitis B virus infection.

In nucleotides, the CDR3 is TGCGCCAGCAGCAAGAGAGAGACCCAGTACTTC. Translating gives CASSKRETQYF. The chain carries TRBV5-1 and TRBJ2-5; D not resolved. Germline V gene sequence: CDR1 SGHRS, CDR2 YFSETQ. V lost 4 bases and J 4 bases, leaving 5 bases between the germline ends. The CDR3 extends over 11 amino acids. Full variable domain (rest looked up from reference TRBV5-1 and TRBJ2-5): KAGVTQTPRYLIKTRGQQVTLSCSPISGHRSVSWYQQTPGQGLQFLFEYFSETQRNKGNFPGRFSGRQFSNSRSEMNVSTLELGDSALYLCASSKRETQYFGPGTRLLVL.